Given below is one T cell receptor (beta chain) in context. Its target is unknown. This sample is drawn from a study of cytomegalovirus exposure and HLA in healthy donors. Across the whole study: Approximately 200 million T cells yielded 117 million unique TCR beta sequences in earlier analysis. Out of around 360 genotyped donors, around 80% belonged to the Caucasian-associated ancestry cluster. Study findings and constraints: It was reported that TCR beta sequences correctly inferred the HLA-A and HLA-B alleles for most subjects.

Germline V lookup: CDR1 MNHEY, CDR2 SVGAGI. Trimming took 6 bases from V and 3 from J, leaving 5 bases between them. There are 11 residues in the CDR3. Researchers ran the PCR with 60 Vbeta and 13 Jbeta primers. The data were produced by immunoSEQ multiplex PCR, yet TCRdb's version contains in-frame clones alone and is incomplete. The sample comprises around 97,000 clones, around 73% of which are singletons, and less than 4% rests with the top ten. The chain combines TRBV6-5 with TRBJ1-1; D is unclear. The material sequenced was PBMCs. The source is a man aged 35 to 55 in good health and CMV-seronegative. This CDR3 is CASRSYTEAFF. In DNA form, the CDR3 reads TGTGCCAGCAGGAGTTACACTGAAGCTTTCTTT.